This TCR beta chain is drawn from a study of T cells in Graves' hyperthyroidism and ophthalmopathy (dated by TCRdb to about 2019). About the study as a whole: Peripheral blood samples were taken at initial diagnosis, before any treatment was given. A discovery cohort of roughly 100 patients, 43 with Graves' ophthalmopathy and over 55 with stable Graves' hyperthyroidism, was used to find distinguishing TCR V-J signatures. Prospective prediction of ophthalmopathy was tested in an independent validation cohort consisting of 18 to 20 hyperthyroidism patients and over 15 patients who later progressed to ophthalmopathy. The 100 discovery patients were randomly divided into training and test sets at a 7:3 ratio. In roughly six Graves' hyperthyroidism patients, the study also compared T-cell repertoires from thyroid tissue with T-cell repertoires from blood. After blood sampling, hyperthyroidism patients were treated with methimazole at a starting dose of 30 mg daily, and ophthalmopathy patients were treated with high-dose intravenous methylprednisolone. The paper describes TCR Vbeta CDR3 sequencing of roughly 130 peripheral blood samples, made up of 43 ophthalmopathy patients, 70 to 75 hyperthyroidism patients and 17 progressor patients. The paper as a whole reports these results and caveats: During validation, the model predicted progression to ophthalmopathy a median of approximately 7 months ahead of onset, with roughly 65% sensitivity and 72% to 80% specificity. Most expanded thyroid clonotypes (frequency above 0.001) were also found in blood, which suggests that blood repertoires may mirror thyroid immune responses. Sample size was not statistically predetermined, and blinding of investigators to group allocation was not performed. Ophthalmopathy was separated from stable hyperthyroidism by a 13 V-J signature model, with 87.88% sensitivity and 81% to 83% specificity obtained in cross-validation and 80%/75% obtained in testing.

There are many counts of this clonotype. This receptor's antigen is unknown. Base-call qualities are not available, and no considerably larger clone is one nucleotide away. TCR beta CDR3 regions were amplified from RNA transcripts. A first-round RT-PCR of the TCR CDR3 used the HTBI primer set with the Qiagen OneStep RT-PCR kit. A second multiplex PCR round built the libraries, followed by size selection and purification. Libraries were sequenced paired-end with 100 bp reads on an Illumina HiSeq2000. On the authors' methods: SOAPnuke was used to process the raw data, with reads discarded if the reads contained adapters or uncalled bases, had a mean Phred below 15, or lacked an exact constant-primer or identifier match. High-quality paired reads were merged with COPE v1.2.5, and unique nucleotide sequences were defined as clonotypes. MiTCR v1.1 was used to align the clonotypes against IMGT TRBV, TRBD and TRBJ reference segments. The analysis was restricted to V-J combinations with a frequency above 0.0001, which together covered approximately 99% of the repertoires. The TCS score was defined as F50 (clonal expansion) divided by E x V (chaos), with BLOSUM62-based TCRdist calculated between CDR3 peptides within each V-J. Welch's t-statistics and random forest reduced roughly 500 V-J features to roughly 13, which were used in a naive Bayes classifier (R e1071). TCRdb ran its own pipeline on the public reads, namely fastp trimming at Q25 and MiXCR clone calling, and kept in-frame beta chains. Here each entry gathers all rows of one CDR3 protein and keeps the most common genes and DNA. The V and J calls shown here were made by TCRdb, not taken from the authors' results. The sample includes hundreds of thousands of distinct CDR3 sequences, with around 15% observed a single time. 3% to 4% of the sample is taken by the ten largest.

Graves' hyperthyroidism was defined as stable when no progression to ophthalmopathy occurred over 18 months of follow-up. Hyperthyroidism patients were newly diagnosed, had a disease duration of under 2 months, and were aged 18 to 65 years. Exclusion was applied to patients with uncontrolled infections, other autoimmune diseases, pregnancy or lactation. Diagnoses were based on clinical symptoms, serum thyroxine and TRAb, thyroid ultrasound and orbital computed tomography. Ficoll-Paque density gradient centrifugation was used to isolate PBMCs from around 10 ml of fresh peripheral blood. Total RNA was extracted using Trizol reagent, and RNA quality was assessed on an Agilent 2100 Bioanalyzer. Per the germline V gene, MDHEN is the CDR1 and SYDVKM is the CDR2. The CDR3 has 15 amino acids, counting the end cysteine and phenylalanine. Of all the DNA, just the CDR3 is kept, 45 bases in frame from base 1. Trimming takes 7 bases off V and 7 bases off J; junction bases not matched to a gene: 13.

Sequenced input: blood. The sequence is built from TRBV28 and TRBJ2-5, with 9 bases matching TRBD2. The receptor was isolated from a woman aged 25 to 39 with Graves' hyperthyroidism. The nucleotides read TGTGCCAGCATTAAGGCTAGCGGGACTGCGGGGACCCAGTACTTC. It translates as CASIKASGTAGTQYF.